The source of this TCR beta chain is a study of shared clonotypes between healthy human individuals. Overall study context: Aged 18 to 49, the donors were a couple of women and a few men.

Germline V lookup: CDR1 SEHNR, CDR2 FQNEAQ (reference sequence). The CDR3 covers 12 residues. V was trimmed by 2 bases and J by 12 bases, leaving 14 bases between them. Here immunoSEQ multiplex PCR was the method, and the copy in TCRdb shows in-frame clones only, minus some. The table lists millions of clones, about 95% of them singletons. This clone was seen a few times. Antigen unknown. Study results and limitations: When compared with the clonotypes that were shared by all four sorted-subset donors, the non-shared clonotypes turned out to have lower generation probabilities.

The TCR was taken from a man in his late teens or twenties in good health. The chain joins TRBV7-9 to TRBJ2-7; perhaps TRBD2 as D (5 bases). Source material: naive CD4+ T cells sorted from blood. Described subset: CD45RA+ positively selected. In nucleotides, the CDR3 is TGTGCCAGCAGCTTAAGAGGGAGCAGCTGGTACTTC. Its protein is CASSLRGSSWYF.